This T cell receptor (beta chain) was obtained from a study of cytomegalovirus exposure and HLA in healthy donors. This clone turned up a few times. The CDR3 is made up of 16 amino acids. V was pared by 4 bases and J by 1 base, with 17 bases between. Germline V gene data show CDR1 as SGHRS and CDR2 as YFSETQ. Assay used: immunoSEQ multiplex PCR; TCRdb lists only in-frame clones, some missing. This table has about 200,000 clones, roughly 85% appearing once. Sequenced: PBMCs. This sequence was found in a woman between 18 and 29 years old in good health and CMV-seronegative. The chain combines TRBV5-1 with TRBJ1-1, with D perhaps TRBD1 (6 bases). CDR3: CASSLLPGHQNTEAFF. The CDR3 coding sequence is TGCGCCAGCAGCCTCCTCCCGGGACACCAGAACACTGAAGCTTTCTTT. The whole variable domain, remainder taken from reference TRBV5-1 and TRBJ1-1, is KAGVTQTPRYLIKTRGQQVTLSCSPISGHRSVSWYQQTPGQGLQFLFEYFSETQRNKGNFPGRFSGRQFSNSRSEMNVSTLELGDSALYLCASSLLPGHQNTEAFFGQGTRLTVV.